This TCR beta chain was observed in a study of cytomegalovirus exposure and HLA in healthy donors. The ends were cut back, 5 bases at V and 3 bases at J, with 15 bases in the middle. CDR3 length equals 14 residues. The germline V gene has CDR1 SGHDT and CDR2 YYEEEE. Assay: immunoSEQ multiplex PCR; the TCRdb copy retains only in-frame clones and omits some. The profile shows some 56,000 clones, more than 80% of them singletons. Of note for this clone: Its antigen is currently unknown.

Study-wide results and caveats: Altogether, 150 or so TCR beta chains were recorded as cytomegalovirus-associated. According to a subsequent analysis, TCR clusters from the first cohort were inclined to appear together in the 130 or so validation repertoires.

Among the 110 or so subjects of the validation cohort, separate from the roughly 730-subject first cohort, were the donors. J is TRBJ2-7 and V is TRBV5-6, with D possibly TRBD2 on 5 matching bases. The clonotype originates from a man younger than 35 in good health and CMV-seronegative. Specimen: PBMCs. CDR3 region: CASSLSGPFYEQYF. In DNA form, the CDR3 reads TGTGCCAGCAGTCTCAGCGGACCTTTCTACGAGCAGTACTTC.